This TCR beta chain was obtained from a study of T cells in Graves' hyperthyroidism and ophthalmopathy. Study observations and caveats: Blood shared most expanded thyroid clonotypes above 0.001. The model's output predicted ophthalmopathy at a median of approximately 6.5 months prior to onset.

About this clonotype itself: Its specificity is unknown.

The germline gives CDR1 SGHAT, CDR2 FQNNGV. The CDR3 contains 17 residues. Trimming cost V 3 bases and J 0 bases, with 12 bases left between them. There were TCR beta CDR3 regions amplified from RNA transcripts. In the first-round RT-PCR of the TCR CDR3, the HTBI primer set was used. TCRdb used MiXCR to reprocess the multiplex PCR reads, holding one entry per CDR3 protein. Of more than 500,000 distinct CDR3 sequences listed, roughly 14% are singletons. An approximately 9.8 ml volume of fresh peripheral blood provided the PBMCs. V usage is TRBV11-2 and J usage is TRBJ2-6; no clear D gene. The sequence was obtained from a woman aged 40 to 55 with Graves' ophthalmopathy. The material sequenced was blood. In nucleotides, the CDR3 is TGTGCCAGCAGCTTTAGGAACGGCCCCTCTGGGGCCAACGTCCTGACTTTC. Its protein product is CASSFRNGPSGANVLTF.